What follows are 26 T cell receptor beta chains derived from one specimen sequenced in a study of OX40 agonist ivuxolimab in advanced cancers. Sequenced by immunoSEQ multiplex PCR; TCRdb stores in-frame clones only, minus some. Of 58,000 or so clones listed, 75% to 85% were seen once; the top ten hold 0.6% to 0.9%. Sequenced here: CD4+ or CD8+ T cells sorted from blood, sampled in a trial of the OX40 agonist ivuxolimab. These receptors were collected from an adult with an advanced solid tumor such as melanoma, head and neck, liver or kidney cancer.

The V gene is TRBV5-1, the J gene TRBJ2-1; the match to TRBD2 covers 13 bases. Germline loops: CDR1 SGHRS, CDR2 YFSETQ. The CDR3 sequence is 17 residues long. Germline trimming cut 4 bases from V and 8 bases from J; bases unmatched to any gene: 12. The CDR3 DNA follows: TGCGCCAGCAGCCCGGGGACTAGCGGGGTAGGTTTACATGAGCAGTTCTTC. Its protein is CASSPGTSGVGLHEQFF.

This chain's CDR3 is CASSDRNRLAGGINEQFF. CDR3 DNA: TGTGCCAGCAGTGATAGAAACCGACTAGCGGGGGGTATCAATGAGCAGTTCTTC. The V and J genes are TRBV2 and TRBJ2-1, with 13 bases lining up with TRBD2. V dropped 3 bases and J dropped 6; count of bases not matched to a gene: 11. The CDR3 spans 18 residues. Germline V gene sequence: CDR1 SNHLY, CDR2 FYNNEI.

The V and J genes are TRBV9 and TRBJ2-3; D call uncertain. Trimming shortened V by 0 bases and J by 9 bases, and 11 bases separated the two germline ends. The CDR3 is 13 amino acids. Germline CDR1 reads SGDLS; CDR2 reads YYNGEE. CDR3 loop: CASSVASTETQYF. In DNA, the CDR3 is TGTGCCAGCAGCGTAGCATCGACGGAGACGCAGTATTTT.

This chain uses TRBV9 with TRBJ2-1, with a possible D match to TRBD2 (5 bases). V was trimmed by 0 bases and J by 10 bases, leaving 11 bases between them. This CDR3 comprises 13 residues. CDR1 is SGDLS, CDR2 YYNGEE, per germline. This chain's CDR3 is CASSVGSSGEQFF. The CDR3, as DNA: TGTGCCAGCAGCGTAGGATCGAGCGGCGAGCAGTTCTTC.

The chain employs TRBV7-9 and TRBJ2-3; weak D call: TRBD2 (6 bases). CDR1 SEHNR and CDR2 FQNEAQ come from the germline V gene (reference sequence). With 2 bases removed from V and 6 bases from J, the gap between germline ends came to 12 bases. This CDR3 is built from 14 residues. CDR3 sequence: CASSLSGDWDTQYF. The CDR3 DNA reads as TGTGCCAGCAGCTTATCGGGGGATTGGGATACGCAGTATTTT. The full variable domain, with the rest looked up from reference TRBV7-9 and TRBJ2-3, is DTGVSQNPRHKITKRGQNVTFRCDPISEHNRLYWYRQTLGQGPEFLTYFQNEAQLEKSRLLSDRFSAERPKGSFSTLEIQRTEQGDSAMYLCASSLSGDWDTQYFGPGTRLTVL.

The table lists this clone with a count of one. The V gene is TRBV6-6, the J gene TRBJ2-5, with 7 bases identical to TRBD1. The CDR3 runs to 14 residues. V dropped 2 bases and J dropped 4; count of bases not matched to a gene: 4. Germline CDR1 and CDR2: MNHNY and SVGAGI (reference sequence). This CDR3 is CASSYGDSLETQYF. The CDR3 coding sequence is TGTGCCAGCAGTTACGGGGACAGCCTAGAGACCCAGTACTTC.

The J gene is TRBJ2-1, the V gene TRBV7-7, with a possible D match to TRBD1 (6 bases). Trimming left V 6 bases short and J 9 bases short, with 15 bases between. CDR1 and CDR2 from the germline V gene are SSHAT and FNYEAQ (reference sequence). CDR3 length equals 13 residues. The CDR3 DNA is TGTGCCAGCAGTGGGGTGAGGGGGTCTGAGCAGTTCTTC. As protein: CASSGVRGSEQFF.

The V gene is TRBV2, the J gene TRBJ1-1; D not resolved. Germline assignment: CDR1 SNHLY and CDR2 FYNNEI. CDR3 size: 15 residues. The V end was cut by 2 bases, the J end by 4 bases, with 14 bases between. The CDR3 DNA follows: TGTGCCAGCAGTGAAATTCAAGGGAGTGGCACTGAAGCTTTCTTT. Translation gives CASSEIQGSGTEAFF.

The chain employs TRBV18 and TRBJ2-4; D might be TRBD2 (5 bases). The CDR3 has 15 residues. Looked up from germline, CDR1 is KGHSH and CDR2 is LQKENI. Trimming took 3 bases from V and 4 from J, leaving 13 bases between them. CDR3 loop: CASSPGLTIKNIQYF. The CDR3 DNA reads TGTGCCAGCTCACCTGGACTCACTATAAAAAACATTCAGTACTTC.

The chain has TRBV6-6 and TRBJ1-3, with 7 nucleotides matching TRBD1. Trimming removed 5 bases from V and 8 bases from J; junction bases left unmatched: 9. Germline lookup yields CDR1 MNHNY and CDR2 SVGAGI (reference sequence). This CDR3 region has 14 residues. The CDR3 region is CASSRDSLAYTIYF. The CDR3 DNA is TGTGCCAGCAGTCGGGACAGCTTGGCGTACACCATATATTTT.

The chain employs TRBV27 and TRBJ2-7; D uncertain. The V gene lost 7 bases and the J gene lost 0 bases, with 13 bases spanning the gap. The CDR3 has 14 residues. Germline CDR1 MNHEY, CDR2 SMNVEV (reference sequence). DNA for the CDR3: TGTGCCAGCAAGCTCCAGGCCGACTCCTACGAGCAGTACTTC. Translation: CASKLQADSYEQYF.

The rearrangement links TRBV2 to TRBJ1-2; D uncertain. The V end lost 6 bases, the J end lost 0 bases, and 11 bases lay between the germline ends. Germline V gene data show CDR1 as SNHLY and CDR2 as FYNNEI. The CDR3 runs 14 residues. The CDR3 sequence is CASRLLGANYGYTF. The CDR3 DNA is TGTGCCAGCAGGCTCCTTGGGGCTAACTATGGCTACACCTTC.

The V call is TRBV5-1, the J call TRBJ2-3; 8 nucleotides match TRBD2. CDR1 and CDR2 from the germline V gene are SGHRS and YFSETQ. The ends lost 2 bases at V and 3 bases at J; junction bases unmatched: 2. This CDR3 is 14 amino acids long. In DNA, the CDR3 is TGCGCCAGCAGCTTAGCGGGAGAAACAGATACGCAGTATTTT. It is translated as CASSLAGETDTQYF.

This sequence joins TRBV7-2 and TRBJ2-1, with 7 bases lining up with TRBD2. CDR3 length: 14 residues. V was pared by 2 bases and J by 7 bases, with 5 bases of the junction left unmatched. The germline V gene encodes CDR1 SGHTA and CDR2 FQGNSA. In DNA form, the CDR3 reads TGTGCCAGCAGCTTATGGGGCGGGGGTAATGAGCAGTTCTTC. Protein product: CASSLWGGGNEQFF.

The chain joins TRBV28 to TRBJ2-7; D is uncertain. Trimming pared 2 bases from V and 2 bases from J, leaving 7 bases between. Germline CDR1 and CDR2: MDHEN and SYDVKM. The CDR3 totals 13 residues. Here the CDR3 reads CASSLIGPYEQYF. CDR3 DNA sequence: TGTGCCAGCAGTTTAATAGGGCCCTACGAGCAGTACTTC.

The chain joins TRBV6-5 to TRBJ1-5; D is uncertain. Germline CDR1 is MNHEY and CDR2 is SVGAGI. This CDR3 is built from 14 residues. Trimming stripped 0 bases from V and 4 bases from J, with 7 bases between. The DNA for the CDR3 is TGTGCCAGCAGTTACTCCTGGAAAAATCAGCCCCAGCATTTT. It is translated as CASSYSWKNQPQHF.

The rearrangement uses TRBV7-2 and TRBJ2-3; maybe TRBD2 (5 bases). The CDR3 has 16 amino acids. Germline V gives CDR1 SGHTA, CDR2 FQGNSA. V dropped 8 bases and J dropped 0 bases, with 18 bases sitting between them. The CDR3 here is CASVRAVRGSTDTQYF. CDR3 sequence (DNA): TGTGCCAGCGTACGGGCGGTTAGAGGGAGCACAGATACGCAGTATTTT.

The rearrangement uses TRBV6-1 and TRBJ1-2; 7 bases agree with TRBD1. V was pared by 5 bases and J by 4 bases, with 7 bases of the junction left unmatched. The CDR3 spans 14 residues. The V gene's germline CDR1 is MNHNS and CDR2 SASEGT. The CDR3 sequence: CASSIGKGAYGYTF. The CDR3 nucleotides are TGTGCCAGCAGTATCGGAAAGGGGGCCTATGGCTACACCTTC.

The chain uses TRBV7-9 and TRBJ1-6; D gene unclear. The V gene lost 8 bases and the J gene lost 9 bases, with 14 bases spanning the gap. The germline V gene has CDR1 SEHNR and CDR2 FQNEAQ (reference sequence). The length of the CDR3 is 13 residues. The CDR3 loop is CASRRQDGSPLHF. The CDR3 bases are TGTGCCAGCCGACGGCAGGATGGTTCACCCCTCCACTTT.

The J gene is TRBJ1-3, the V gene TRBV4-1; weak D call: TRBD1 (5 bases). With 0 bases removed from V and 0 bases from J, the gap between germline ends came to 9 bases. The CDR3 is made up of 16 amino acids. The germline V gene has CDR1 MGHRA and CDR2 YSYEKL. CDR3 in amino acids: CASSQDKGLSGNTIYF. The CDR3 bases are TGCGCCAGCAGCCAAGATAAGGGGCTCTCTGGAAACACCATATATTTT.

The rearrangement joins TRBV6-7 to TRBJ2-7, with a weak D call TRBD1 (6 bases). TRBV6-7 is known as an ORF, though its function is uncertain. The CDR3 covers 13 residues. V lost 6 bases, J lost 3 bases, and 12 bases lay in between. CDR3 in amino acids: CASSYGTIYEQYF. CDR3 in DNA: TGTGCCAGCAGCTACGGGACAATCTACGAGCAGTACTTC.

V and J are TRBV7-3 and TRBJ1-1; TRBD1 is a possible D gene (6 bases). Per the germline V gene, CDR1 is SGHTA and CDR2 is FQGTGA. V lost 1 base and J lost 4, with 7 bases in between. The CDR3 totals 13 residues. The CDR3 is CASSLIQGTEAFF. CDR3 DNA sequence: TGTGCCAGCAGCTTAATACAGGGCACTGAAGCTTTCTTT. Based on the CDR3 plus reference TRBV7-3 and TRBJ1-1, the full variable domain is GAGVSQTPSNKVTEKGKYVELRCDPISGHTALYWYRQSLGQGPEFLIYFQGTGAADDSGLPNDRFFAVRPEGSVSTLKIQRTERGDSAVYLCASSLIQGTEAFFGQGTRLTVV.

This clone was observed a few times. This chain connects TRBV5-1 to TRBJ2-7; D is possibly TRBD1 (5 bases). Between the trimmed V and J ends, which lost 4 bases and 0 bases, there was a span of 11 bases. Looked up from germline, CDR1 is SGHRS and CDR2 is YFSETQ. The CDR3 spans 14 residues. The CDR3 region has the DNA TGCGCCAGCAGCATACAGGCCAGCTCCTACGAGCAGTACTTC. Translated, it gives CASSIQASSYEQYF.

V and J are TRBV2 and TRBJ2-2, with D possibly matching TRBD2 (5 bases). This CDR3 has 13 amino acids. Between the trimmed V and J ends, which lost 2 bases and 7 bases, there was a span of 8 bases. In germline, CDR1 is SNHLY, CDR2 FYNNEI. In DNA form, the CDR3 reads TGTGCCAGCAGTGAAAACGGGGACGGGGAGCTGTTTTTT. Encoded protein: CASSENGDGELFF. Drawing the rest from reference TRBV2 and TRBJ2-2, the complete variable domain is EPEVTQTPSHQVTQMGQEVILRCVPISNHLYFYWYRQILGQKVEFLVSFYNNEISEKSEIFDDQFSVERPDGSNFTLKIRSTKLEDSAMYFCASSENGDGELFFGEGSRLTVL.

This sequence joins TRBV7-9 and TRBJ2-5; 9 bases agree with TRBD2. CDR1 is SEHNR and CDR2 is FQNEAQ in the germline V gene (reference sequence). CDR3 length: 13 residues. V lost 5 bases to trimming and J lost 4 bases; unmatched junction nucleotides: 2. This chain's CDR3 is CASSRAGGETQYF. CDR3 nucleotide sequence: TGTGCCAGCAGCCGAGCGGGAGGAGAGACCCAGTACTTC.

The chain has TRBV15 and TRBJ2-1, with D uncertain. CDR1 LNHNV and CDR2 YYDKDF come from the germline V gene (reference sequence). The V gene lost 0 bases and the J gene lost 7 bases, with 13 bases spanning the gap. The CDR3 is 15 residues long. DNA for the CDR3: TGTGCCACCAGCAGAGATGTCGCTGGTACTAATGAGCAGTTCTTC. Its protein is CATSRDVAGTNEQFF.